Listed here is a single T cell receptor (beta chain). There is no known antigen for this receptor. Per-base quality was not reported, and no clone a single base away is much larger than it. These data originate in a study of OX40 agonist ivuxolimab in advanced cancers. Looking at the study overall: Ivuxolimab was a fully human IgG2 agonistic monoclonal antibody targeting the costimulatory receptor OX40 (CD134). Peripheral TCRbeta sequencing aimed to test whether ivuxolimab altered TCR sequence diversity and caused clonal T-cell expansion. The paper describes the monotherapy dose-escalation part (N of about 50 patients) of the phase I trial of ivuxolimab. Partial responses were achieved by three dose-escalation patients, of whom one had hepatocellular carcinoma and two had cutaneous melanoma. A male proportion of about 79% and a mean age of roughly 58 years, ranging from about 23 to 90, were recorded for the dose-escalation cohort. Prior anti-PD-1, anti-PD-L1 or anti-CTLA-4 therapy was permitted, and 40% of dose-escalation patients had received checkpoint inhibitors. Intravenous ivuxolimab was administered to patients every 2 weeks at six dose levels: 0.01, 0.1, 0.3, 1.5, 3 and 10 mg/kg. Among the roughly 50 dose-escalation patients, 19 had hepatocellular carcinoma, roughly 15 melanoma, 9 renal cell carcinoma and 9 head and neck cancer. Paper-wide results and their limitations: Partial responders in the 0.1-3.0 mg/kg groups had among the lowest normalized peripheral clonal expansion, especially among CD8+ T cells. On average, CD8+ T cells showed more expanded clones than CD4+ T cells after ivuxolimab. Low levels of normalized T-cell clonal expansion were also seen in some patients who did not respond. At doses from 0.1 to 3.0 mg/kg, clonal expansion was seen in both CD4+ and CD8+ blood T cells between baseline and week 6. The antigen specificity of the peripheral T cells that underwent clonal expansion was not determined.

Genomic DNA was extracted from sorted cells for sequencing of the TCRbeta CDR3 region. TCRbeta CDR3 regions were sequenced using the immunoSEQ Assay. TCRdb holds this immuneACCESS table with in-frame rearrangements only. Some clones are missing; in checked studies, unresolved V genes explain under half, and the rest has no known cause. Across this sample there are tens of thousands of clones, with around nine tenths seen only once. Of the sample, approximately 2.1% falls within the top ten clones. CDR1 and CDR2, per the germline V gene, are SGHRS and YFSETQ. Relative to germline, V is 0 bases shorter and J is 6 bases shorter, with 13 bases between their ends. From the cysteine through the phenylalanine, the CDR3 covers 15 amino acids. CDR3 DNA is the only sequence kept; it has 45 bases, read in frame from the first base. The trial excluded patients who had a history of autoimmune disease or who were on systemic immunosuppression. Peripheral blood for TCR sequencing was drawn from every dose cohort at baseline, at cycle 4 day 1 and at cycle 7 day 1. The samples were drawn from a first-in-human, open-label, multicenter phase I dose-escalation trial of ivuxolimab. Adults with locally advanced or metastatic head and neck squamous cell, hepatocellular, melanoma or renal cell carcinoma were enrolled in the trial. CD4+ and CD8+ T cells were sorted separately from peripheral blood before TCR sequencing.

Here the sequenced sample was CD4+ or CD8+ T cells sorted from blood, taken in a trial of the OX40 agonist ivuxolimab. This clonotype was obtained from an adult with an advanced solid tumor such as melanoma, head and neck, liver or kidney cancer. In this chain, TRBV5-1 is recombined with TRBJ1-5, with a tentative D gene TRBD1 over 6 matching bases. The CDR3 amino acid sequence is: CASSLGPGAGQPQHF. The nucleotides read TGCGCCAGCAGCTTGGGCCCGGGGGCCGGTCAGCCCCAGCATTTT. Joined to the reference TRBV5-1 and TRBJ1-5 proteins, this CDR3 gives the full variable domain: KAGVTQTPRYLIKTRGQQVTLSCSPISGHRSVSWYQQTPGQGLQFLFEYFSETQRNKGNFPGRFSGRQFSNSRSEMNVSTLELGDSALYLCASSLGPGAGQPQHFGDGTRLSIL.